A selection of T cell receptor beta chains follows, all from one sample in a study of regulatory T cells in long-lasting Graves disease. Via MiXCR, TCRdb re-called the multiplex PCR reads, giving one row per CDR3 protein. Here the sample spans some 600,000 distinct CDR3 sequences, 16% being singletons. The sample was also reused in another study, on T cells in Graves' hyperthyroidism and ophthalmopathy.

This specimen was peripheral blood mononuclear cells (PBMCs), taken at new diagnosis, from a patient treated with antithyroid drugs. Receptors were obtained from a man younger than 35 with Graves disease. Both conserved end residues are part of each CDR3. Fields, in order: CDR3 protein, CDR3 DNA, J gene, V gene, D gene, clone size. D genes are given only for firm matches. Clone size, where shown, is once, few, many, or a class for clones that have expanded.

CASSQYGDNEQFF | TGCGCCAGCAGCCAATACGGGGACAATGAGCAGTTCTTC | TRBJ2-1 | TRBV5-1 | . | .
CASSSYRNMNTEAFF | TGTGCCAGCAGTTCCTACCGTAACATGAACACTGAAGCTTTCTTT | TRBJ1-1 | TRBV7-9 | . | few
CASNQVSTSGSREQYF | TGTGCCAGCAACCAAGTGTCAACTAGCGGGAGTCGAGAGCAGTACTTC | TRBJ2-7 | TRBV3-1 | TRBD2 | few
CATSGTQETQYF | TGTGCCACAAGCGGGACTCAAGAGACCCAGTACTTC | TRBJ2-5 | TRBV13 | TRBD2 | many
CASSPHMESSYNSPLHF | TGTGCCAGCAGTCCCCACATGGAGAGCTCCTATAATTCACCCCTCCACTTT | TRBJ1-6 | TRBV27 | . | few
CASSVNGVHEQYF | TGTGCCAGCAGCGTAAATGGGGTCCACGAGCAGTACTTC | TRBJ2-7 | TRBV9 | . | few
CASSQWDEQFF | TGTGCCAGCAGCCAATGGGATGAGCAGTTCTTC | TRBJ2-1 | TRBV3-1 | . | many
CASSTGGGAIGELFF | TGTGCCAGCTCGACGGGAGGGGGCGCGATCGGGGAGCTGTTTTTT | TRBJ2-2 | TRBV28 | . | many
CASSNYQRDLYEQYF | TGTGCCAGTAGTAACTACCAGCGGGATCTCTACGAGCAGTACTTC | TRBJ2-7 | TRBV19 | TRBD2 | few
CASSFLGSSGNSNQPQHF | TGTGCCAGCAGCTTTTTGGGATCCTCGGGAAATAGCAATCAGCCCCAGCATTTT | TRBJ1-5 | TRBV5-8 | . | many
CASSEAGYGLAGVRADTQYF | TGTGCCAGCAGTGAAGCCGGGTATGGACTAGCGGGAGTTCGAGCAGATACGCAGTATTTT | TRBJ2-3 | TRBV6-1 | TRBD2 | .
CASNQGREGLVREKQFF | TGTGCCAGCAACCAGGGGAGAGAGGGGTTAGTACGGGAAAAGCAGTTCTTC | TRBJ2-1 | TRBV28 | . | many
CASSIIRDRGVMDIQYF | TGTGCCAGTAGTATAATTAGGGACAGGGGGGTGATGGACATTCAGTACTTC | TRBJ2-4 | TRBV19 | TRBD1 | once
CSVVSLEFYEQYF | TGCAGCGTTGTTTCACTAGAATTCTACGAGCAGTACTTC | TRBJ2-7 | TRBV29-1 | . | few
CASSYPPDRGSQPQHF | TGTGCCAGCAGTTACCCTCCGGACAGGGGAAGTCAGCCCCAGCATTTT | TRBJ1-5 | TRBV6-7 | TRBD1 | many
CATHQHEQFF | TGTGCCACCCACCAGCATGAGCAGTTCTTC | TRBJ2-1 | TRBV7-9 | . | many
CSVDGGSYGYTF | TGCAGCGTTGATGGGGGTAGCTATGGCTACACCTTC | TRBJ1-2 | TRBV29-1 | . | .
CASSPRRSTTNEKLFF | TGTGCCAGCAGCCCCCGCAGGTCCACAACTAATGAAAAACTGTTTTTT | TRBJ1-4 | TRBV7-9 | . | few
CASSLERWDGQSSTYEQYF | TGTGCCAGCAGCTTAGAACGCTGGGACGGCCAAAGCTCCACCTACGAGCAGTACTTC | TRBJ2-7 | TRBV11-2 | . | .
CASRPLSAGGPGETQYF | TGTGCCAGCAGGCCCCTATCGGCGGGAGGGCCAGGGGAGACCCAGTACTTC | TRBJ2-5 | TRBV27 | TRBD2 | many
CATSRKGTLVLGTDTQYF | TGTGCCACCAGCAGAAAAGGGACATTAGTTTTGGGCACAGATACGCAGTATTTT | TRBJ2-3 | TRBV15 | . | .
CASSFGGHYNEQFF | TGTGCCAGCAGTTTCGGGGGACACTACAATGAGCAGTTCTTC | TRBJ2-1 | TRBV28 | . | many
CASKQTRGTEAFF | TGTGCCAGTAAACAGACGAGAGGCACTGAAGCTTTCTTT | TRBJ1-1 | TRBV6-4 | . | .
CASSQVGRDRADTEAFF | TGCGCCAGCAGCCAAGTAGGGAGGGACAGGGCGGACACTGAAGCTTTCTTT | TRBJ1-1 | TRBV4-1 | TRBD1 | .
CASSPGPIALANSYNEQFF | TGTGCCAGCAGTCCCGGGCCGATCGCCCTAGCGAACTCCTACAATGAGCAGTTCTTC | TRBJ2-1 | TRBV27 | . | many
CASSTGQGTAGQYF | TGTGCCAGCAGCACCGGACAGGGGACAGCGGGGCAGTACTTC | TRBJ2-7 | TRBV12-3/TRBV12-4 | TRBD1 | many
CSAEGTVGQYF | TGCAGTGCAGAAGGGACAGTTGGACAGTACTTC | TRBJ2-4 | TRBV20-1 | TRBD1 | .
CASSPTRNEQFF | TGTGCCAGCAGCCCAACTAGGAATGAGCAGTTCTTC | TRBJ2-1 | TRBV14 | . | many